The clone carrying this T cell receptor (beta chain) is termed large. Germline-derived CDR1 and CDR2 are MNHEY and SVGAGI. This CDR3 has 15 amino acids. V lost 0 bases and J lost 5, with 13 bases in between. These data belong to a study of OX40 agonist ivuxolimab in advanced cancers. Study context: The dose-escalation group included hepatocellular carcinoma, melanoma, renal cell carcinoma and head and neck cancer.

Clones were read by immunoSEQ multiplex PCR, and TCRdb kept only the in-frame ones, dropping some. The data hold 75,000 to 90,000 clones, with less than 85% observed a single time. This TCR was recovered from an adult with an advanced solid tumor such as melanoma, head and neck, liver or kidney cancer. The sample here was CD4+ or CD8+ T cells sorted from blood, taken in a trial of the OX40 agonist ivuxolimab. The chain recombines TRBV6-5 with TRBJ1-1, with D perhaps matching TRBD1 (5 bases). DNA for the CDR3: TGTGCCAGCAGTTACTCCCTTAGAGAGGGGACTGAAGCTTTCTTT. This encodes CASSYSLREGTEAFF.